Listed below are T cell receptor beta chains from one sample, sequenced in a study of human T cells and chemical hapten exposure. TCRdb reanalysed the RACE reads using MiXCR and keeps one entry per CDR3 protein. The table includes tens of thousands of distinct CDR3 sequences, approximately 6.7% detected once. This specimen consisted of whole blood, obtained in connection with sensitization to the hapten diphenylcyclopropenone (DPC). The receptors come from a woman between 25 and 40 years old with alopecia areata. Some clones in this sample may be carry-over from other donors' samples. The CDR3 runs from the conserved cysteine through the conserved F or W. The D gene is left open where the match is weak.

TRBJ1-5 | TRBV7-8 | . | CASSLMTGFEGNQPQHF
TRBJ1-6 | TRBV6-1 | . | CASSETSGAPLHF
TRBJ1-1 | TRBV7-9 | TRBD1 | CASSPLSRDRHTEAFF
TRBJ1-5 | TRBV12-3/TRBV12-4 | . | CASRLGRGRSNQPQHF
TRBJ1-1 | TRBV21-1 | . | CASSNPGHYVPQNTEAFF
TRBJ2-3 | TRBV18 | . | CASSPGSTDTQYF
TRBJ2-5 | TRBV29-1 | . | CSVNPSTQETQYF
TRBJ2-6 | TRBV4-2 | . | CASSQGQSGANVLTF
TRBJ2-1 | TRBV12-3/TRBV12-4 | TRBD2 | CASSPQRGVGRGEQFF
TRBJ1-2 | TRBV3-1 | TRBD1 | CASSPSTGARGYTF
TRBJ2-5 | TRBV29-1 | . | CSVEGPEETQYF
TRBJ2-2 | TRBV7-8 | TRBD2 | CASSSRRIAGGLKTGELFF
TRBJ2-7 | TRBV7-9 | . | CASSLASTEEYF
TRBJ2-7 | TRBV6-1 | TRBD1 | CAGTGVHEQYF
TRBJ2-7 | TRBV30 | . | CAWRPDVDEQYF
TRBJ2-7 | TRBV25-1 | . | CASSLHSSNRGYEQYF
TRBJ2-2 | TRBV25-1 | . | CASSEGGRDTGELFF
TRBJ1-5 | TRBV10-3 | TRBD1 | CAISEWDRGDNQPQHF
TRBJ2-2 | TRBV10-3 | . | CAITSANTGELFF
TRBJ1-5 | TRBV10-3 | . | CAISAGAEQPQHF
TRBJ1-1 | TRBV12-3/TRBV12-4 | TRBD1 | CASSLRGTEAFF
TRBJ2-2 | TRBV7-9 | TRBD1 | CASSLQPGTGPSENTGELFF
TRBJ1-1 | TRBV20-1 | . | CSAREGNTEAFF
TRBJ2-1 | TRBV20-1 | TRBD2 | CSARMNGGRYNEQFF
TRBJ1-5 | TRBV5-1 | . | CASSLDGANNQPQHF
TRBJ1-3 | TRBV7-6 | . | CASSLGGTDYGNTIYF
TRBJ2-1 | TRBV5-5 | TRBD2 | CASSLQASGVGNEQFF
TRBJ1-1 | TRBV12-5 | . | CASGRRQNTEAFF
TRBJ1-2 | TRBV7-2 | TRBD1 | CASSLDTGDRGVGYGYTF
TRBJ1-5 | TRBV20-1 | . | CSARAPYWVNYSNQPQHF
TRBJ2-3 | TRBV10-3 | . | CAISERHRSTDTQYF
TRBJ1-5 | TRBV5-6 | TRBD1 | CASSFWTGEHQPQHF
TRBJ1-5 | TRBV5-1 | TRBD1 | CASSFGTGGQPQHF
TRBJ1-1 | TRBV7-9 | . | CASSPQGQRNTEAFF
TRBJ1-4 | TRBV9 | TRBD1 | CASSERQGANEKLFF
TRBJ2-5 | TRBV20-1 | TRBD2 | CSAQTGGAVGRETQYF
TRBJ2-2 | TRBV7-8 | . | CASSIIQGMGTGELFF
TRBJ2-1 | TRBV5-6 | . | CASSLIGGAPGMRDEQFF
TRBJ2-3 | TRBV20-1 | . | CSAGVTSTDTQYF
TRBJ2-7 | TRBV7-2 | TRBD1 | CASSLEGQATYEQYF
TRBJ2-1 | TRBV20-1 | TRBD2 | CSATSRMSGGSYNEQFF
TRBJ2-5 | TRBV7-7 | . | CASSPLFREQETQYF
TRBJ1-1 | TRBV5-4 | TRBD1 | CASSLQGAEAFF
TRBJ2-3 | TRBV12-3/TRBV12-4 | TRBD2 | CASSLVAGGPSTDTQYF
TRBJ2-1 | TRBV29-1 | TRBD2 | CSVLLWGGRDNEQFF
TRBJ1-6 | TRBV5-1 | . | CASSKDSPYNSPLHF
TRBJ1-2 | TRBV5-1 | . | CASSLLEGMDYGYTF
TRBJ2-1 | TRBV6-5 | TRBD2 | CASSYSLAGGYNEQFF
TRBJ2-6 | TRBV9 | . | CASSPRGAGANVLTF
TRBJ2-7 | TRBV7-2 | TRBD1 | CASSTTGVEQYF